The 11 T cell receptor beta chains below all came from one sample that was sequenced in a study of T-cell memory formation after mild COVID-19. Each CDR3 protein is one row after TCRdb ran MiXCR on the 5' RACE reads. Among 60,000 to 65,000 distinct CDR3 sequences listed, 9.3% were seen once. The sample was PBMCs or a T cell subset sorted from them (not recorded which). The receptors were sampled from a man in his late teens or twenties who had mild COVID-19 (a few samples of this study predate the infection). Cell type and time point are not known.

CDR3 in amino acids: CASSYRADTQYF. The CDR3 region has the DNA TGTGCCAGCAGCTACAGGGCAGATACGCAGTATTTT. This chain connects TRBV7-2 to TRBJ2-3; D is possibly TRBD1 (6 bases). With 4 bases removed from V and 4 bases from J, the gap between germline ends came to 6 bases. The germline V gene encodes CDR1 SGHTA and CDR2 FQGNSA. This CDR3 has 12 residues.

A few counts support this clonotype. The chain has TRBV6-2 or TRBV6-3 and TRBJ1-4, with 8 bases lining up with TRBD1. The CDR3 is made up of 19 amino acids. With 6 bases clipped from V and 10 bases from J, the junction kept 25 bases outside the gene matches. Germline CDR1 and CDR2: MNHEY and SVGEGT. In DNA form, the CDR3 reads TGTGCCAGCAGCCAGGCCGGGACAGGCCTCGGTGAGCCCAGGGGAAAACTGTTTTTT. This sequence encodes CASSQAGTGLGEPRGKLFF.

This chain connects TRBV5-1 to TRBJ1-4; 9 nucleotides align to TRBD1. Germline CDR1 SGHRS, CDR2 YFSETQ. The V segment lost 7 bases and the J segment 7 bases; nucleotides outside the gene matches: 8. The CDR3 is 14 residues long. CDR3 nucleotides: TGCGCCAGCCGTACCGGGACAGGGCTTGAAAAACTGTTTTTT. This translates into CASRTGTGLEKLFF.

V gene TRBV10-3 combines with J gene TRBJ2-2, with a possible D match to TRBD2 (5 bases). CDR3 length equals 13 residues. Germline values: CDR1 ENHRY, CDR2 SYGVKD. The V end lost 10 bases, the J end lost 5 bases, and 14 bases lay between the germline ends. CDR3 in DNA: TGTGCCACCGGGGTGGGAATGACCGGGGAGCTGTTTTTT. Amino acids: CATGVGMTGELFF.

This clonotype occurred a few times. The CDR3 DNA is TGTGCCAGCAGCCCACGAGCCGGGACCCACTACGAGCAGTACTTC. Amino acid sequence: CASSPRAGTHYEQYF. This chain joins TRBV9 and TRBJ2-7; the D gene could be TRBD1 or TRBD2 (5 bases each). The germline CDR1 and CDR2 sequences are SGDLS and YYNGEE. V lost 4 bases, J lost 3 bases, and 17 bases lay in between. The CDR3 has 15 residues.

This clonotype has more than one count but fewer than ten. CDR3 bases: TGTGCCAGCAGCTTAGAAAGGGGTCCGCCCCTCCACTTT. Protein sequence: CASSLERGPPLHF. The V and J genes are TRBV7-2 and TRBJ1-6, with D possibly matching TRBD1 (5 bases). Germline CDR1 and CDR2: SGHTA and FQGNSA. The CDR3 spans 13 residues. With 1 base removed from V and 13 bases from J, the gap between germline ends came to 11 bases.

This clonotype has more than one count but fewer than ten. The CDR3 region is CASSLGGGRETQYF. Written as DNA, the CDR3 is TGTGCCAGCAGCTTAGGTGGGGGGCGAGAGACCCAGTACTTC. V is TRBV7-7 and J is TRBJ2-5; the D call may be TRBD1 or TRBD2 (6 bases each). V was pared by 1 base and J by 4 bases, with 10 bases between. The CDR3 has 14 residues. The germline V gene has CDR1 SSHAT and CDR2 FNYEAQ (reference sequence).

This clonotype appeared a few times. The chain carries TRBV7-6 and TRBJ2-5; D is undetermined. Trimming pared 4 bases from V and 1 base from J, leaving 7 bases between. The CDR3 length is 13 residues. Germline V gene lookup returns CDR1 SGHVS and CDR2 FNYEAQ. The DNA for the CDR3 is TGTGCCAGCAGCTCCCTCCGCCAAGAGACCCAGTACTTC. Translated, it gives CASSSLRQETQYF.

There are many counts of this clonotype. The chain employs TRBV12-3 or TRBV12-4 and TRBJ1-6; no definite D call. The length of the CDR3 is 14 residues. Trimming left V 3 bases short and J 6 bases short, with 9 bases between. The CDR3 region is CASSLVQLNSPLHF. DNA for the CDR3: TGTGCCAGCAGTTTGGTACAGCTTAATTCACCCCTCCACTTT.

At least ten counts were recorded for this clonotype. The CDR3 region is CSARDRGAGANVLTF. The CDR3 DNA reads as TGCAGTGCTCGGGACAGGGGGGCCGGGGCCAACGTCCTGACTTTC. The chain has TRBV20-1 and TRBJ2-6, with 11 bases that match TRBD1. This CDR3 is 15 amino acids long. Germline values: CDR1 DFQATT, CDR2 SNEGSKA (reference sequence). The V segment lost 5 bases and the J segment 4 bases; nucleotides outside the gene matches: 4.

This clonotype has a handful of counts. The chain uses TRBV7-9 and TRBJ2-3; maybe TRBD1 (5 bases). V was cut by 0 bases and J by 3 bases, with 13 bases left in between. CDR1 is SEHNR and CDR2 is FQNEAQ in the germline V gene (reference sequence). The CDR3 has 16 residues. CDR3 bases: TGTGCCAGCAGCTTAGCTCCGGTCAGGGCAACAGATACGCAGTATTTT. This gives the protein CASSLAPVRATDTQYF.